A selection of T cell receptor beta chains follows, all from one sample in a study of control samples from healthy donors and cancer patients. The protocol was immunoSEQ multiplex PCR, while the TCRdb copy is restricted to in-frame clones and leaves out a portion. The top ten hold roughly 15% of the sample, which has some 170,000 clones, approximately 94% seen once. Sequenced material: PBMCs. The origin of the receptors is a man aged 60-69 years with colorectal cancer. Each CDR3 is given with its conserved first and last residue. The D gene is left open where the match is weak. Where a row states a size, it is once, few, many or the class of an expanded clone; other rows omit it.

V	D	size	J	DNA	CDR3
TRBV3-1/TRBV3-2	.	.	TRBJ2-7	TGTGCCAGCACCTTCAGGACGATACCTAACGAGCAGTACTTC	CASTFRTIPNEQYF
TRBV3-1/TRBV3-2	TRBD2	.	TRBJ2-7	TGTGCCAGCAGCCAAGAACGACTAGCGGGGGACGGGCAGTACTTC	CASSQERLAGDGQYF
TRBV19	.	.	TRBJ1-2	TGTGCCAGCACGACCCGTCTCGATGGCTACACCTTC	CASTTRLDGYTF
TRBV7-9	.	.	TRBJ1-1	TGTGCCAGCAGCCCTGGAGGGAATGAAGCTTTCTTT	CASSPGGNEAFF
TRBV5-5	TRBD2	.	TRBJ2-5	TGTGCCAGCAGCCCCGGGGGGGACCACCAAGAGACCCAGTACTTC	CASSPGGDHQETQYF
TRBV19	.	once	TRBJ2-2	TGTGCCAGTAGTATGCAGGCATGGACCGGGGAGCTGTTTTTT	CASSMQAWTGELFF
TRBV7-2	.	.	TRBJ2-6	TGTGCCAGCAGCTCAACCGGGGCCAACGTCCTGACTTTC	CASSSTGANVLTF
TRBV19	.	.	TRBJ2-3	TGTGCCAGTAGTCCTTCTGGGTCTCACACAGATACGCAGTATTTT	CASSPSGSHTDTQYF
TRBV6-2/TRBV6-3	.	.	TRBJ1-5	TGTGCCAGCAGTAGGTGGACAGACTATCAGCCCCAGCATTTT	CASSRWTDYQPQHF
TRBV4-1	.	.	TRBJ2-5	TGCGCCAGCAGCCAAGAAGGGGGACCCCCAGAGACCCAGTACTTC	CASSQEGGPPETQYF
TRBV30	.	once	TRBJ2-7	TGTGCCTGGAGTCGCCCGGGACCCGTCTACGAGCAGTACTTC	CAWSRPGPVYEQYF
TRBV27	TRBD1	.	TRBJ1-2	TGTGCCACCTCTTTAGGACAGGCATATGGCTACACCTTC	CATSLGQAYGYTF
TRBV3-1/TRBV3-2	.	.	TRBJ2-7	TGTGCCAGCAGCTCCAGTTCGCAGTACTTC	CASSSSSQYF
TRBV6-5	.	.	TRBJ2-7	TGTGCCAGCAATAGAGGGGGGGTTACGTTGCAGTACTTC	CASNRGGVTLQYF
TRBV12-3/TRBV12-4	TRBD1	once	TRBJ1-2	TGTGCCAGCAGTTGGGACAGGGCCTATGGCTACACCTTC	CASSWDRAYGYTF
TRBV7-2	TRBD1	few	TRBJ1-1	TGTGCCAGCAGCCAAAGACAGGGGACTACTCAAGCTTTCTTT	CASSQRQGTTQAFF